Sequencing of this T cell receptor beta chain was carried out in a study of T cell responses to AZD1222 COVID-19 vaccine. The CDR3 is 17 amino acids. V lost 1 base and J lost 4, with 17 bases in between. CDR1 is LGHDT and CDR2 is YNNKEL in the germline V gene (reference sequence). With regard to this clone: Its antigen is still unknown.

General study results and limits: Most donors were white British, females outnumbered males, and clonal diversity was possibly underestimated. Spike-specific TCR breadth and depth rose after two AZD1222 doses.

Generated by immunoSEQ multiplex PCR, the TCRdb table keeps only in-frame clones and is missing some. The table shows more than 100,000 clones, with roughly 87% occurring only once. Specimen: peripheral blood, collected on day 0 of AZD1222 vaccination. The receptor was derived from an adult in good health. The chain uses TRBV3-1 (or the pseudogene TRBV3-2) and TRBJ1-3; D may be TRBD1 (5 bases). CDR3 loop: CASSQAGSTVVGNTIYF. CDR3 nucleotide sequence: TGTGCCAGCAGCCAAGCAGGGAGTACAGTGGTGGGAAACACCATATATTTT.